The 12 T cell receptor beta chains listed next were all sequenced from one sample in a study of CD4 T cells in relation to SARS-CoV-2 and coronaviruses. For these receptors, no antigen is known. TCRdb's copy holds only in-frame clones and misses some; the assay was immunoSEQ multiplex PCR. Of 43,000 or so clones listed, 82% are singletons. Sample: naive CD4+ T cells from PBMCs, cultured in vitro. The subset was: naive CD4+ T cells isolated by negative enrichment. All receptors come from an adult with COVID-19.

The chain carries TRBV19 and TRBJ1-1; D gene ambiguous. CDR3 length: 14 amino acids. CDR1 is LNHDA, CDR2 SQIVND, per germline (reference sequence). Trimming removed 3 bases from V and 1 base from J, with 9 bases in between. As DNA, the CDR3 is TGTGCCAGTAGTATCTTTGGTTCGAACACTGAAGCTTTCTTT. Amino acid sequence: CASSIFGSNTEAFF.

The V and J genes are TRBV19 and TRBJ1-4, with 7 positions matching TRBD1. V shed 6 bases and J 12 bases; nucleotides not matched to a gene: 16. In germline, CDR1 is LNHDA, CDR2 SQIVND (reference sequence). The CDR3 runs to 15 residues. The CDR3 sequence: CASSKTGTASVELFF. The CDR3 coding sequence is TGTGCCAGTAGCAAAACCGGGACAGCCTCGGTGGAACTGTTTTTT.

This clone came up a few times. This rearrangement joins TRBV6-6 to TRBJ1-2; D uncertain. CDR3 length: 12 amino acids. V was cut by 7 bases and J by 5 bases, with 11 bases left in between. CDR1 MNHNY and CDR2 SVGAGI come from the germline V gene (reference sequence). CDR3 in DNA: TGTGCCAGCAATGAAAGGGAGTATGGCTACACCTTC. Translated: CASNEREYGYTF.

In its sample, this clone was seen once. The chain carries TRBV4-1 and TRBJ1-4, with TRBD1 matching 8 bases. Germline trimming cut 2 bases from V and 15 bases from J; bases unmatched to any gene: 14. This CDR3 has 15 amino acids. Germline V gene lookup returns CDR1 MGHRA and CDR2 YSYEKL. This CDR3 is CASSQSGGSFGTLFF. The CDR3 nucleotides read TGCGCCAGCAGCCAATCAGGGGGCTCATTCGGAACTTTGTTTTTT.

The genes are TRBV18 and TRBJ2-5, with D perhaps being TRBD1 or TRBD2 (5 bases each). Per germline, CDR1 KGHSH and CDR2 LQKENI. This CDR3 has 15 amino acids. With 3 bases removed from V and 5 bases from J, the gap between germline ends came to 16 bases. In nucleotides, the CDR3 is TGTGCCAGCTCACCTCCGATAGGGACGTCGGAGACCCAGTACTTC. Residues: CASSPPIGTSETQYF.

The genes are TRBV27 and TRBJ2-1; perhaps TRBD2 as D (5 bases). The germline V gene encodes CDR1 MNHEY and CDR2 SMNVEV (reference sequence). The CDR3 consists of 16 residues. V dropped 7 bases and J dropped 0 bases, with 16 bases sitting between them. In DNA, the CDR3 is TGTGCCAGCACCCCGAATGTCGGAGGCTCCTACAATGAGCAGTTCTTC. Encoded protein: CASTPNVGGSYNEQFF.

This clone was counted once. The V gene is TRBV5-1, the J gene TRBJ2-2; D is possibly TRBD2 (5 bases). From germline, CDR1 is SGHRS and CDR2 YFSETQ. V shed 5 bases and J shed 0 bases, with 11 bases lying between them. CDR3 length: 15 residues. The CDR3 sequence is CASRPGLANTGELFF. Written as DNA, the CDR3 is TGCGCCAGCAGACCAGGACTCGCGAACACCGGGGAGCTGTTTTTT.

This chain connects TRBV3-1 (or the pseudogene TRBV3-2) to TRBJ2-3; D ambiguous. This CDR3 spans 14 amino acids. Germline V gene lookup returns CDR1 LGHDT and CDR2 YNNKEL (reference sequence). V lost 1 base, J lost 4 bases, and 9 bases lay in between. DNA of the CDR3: TGTGCCAGCAGCCAAGCCGTTCTGGCAGATACGCAGTATTTT. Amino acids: CASSQAVLADTQYF.

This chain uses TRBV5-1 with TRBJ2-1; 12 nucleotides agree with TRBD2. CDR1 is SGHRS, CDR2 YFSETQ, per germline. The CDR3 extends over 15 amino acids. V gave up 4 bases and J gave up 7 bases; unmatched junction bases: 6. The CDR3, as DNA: TGCGCCAGCAGCCCCCTAGCGGGAGGGCCAAATGAGCAGTTCTTC. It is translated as CASSPLAGGPNEQFF.

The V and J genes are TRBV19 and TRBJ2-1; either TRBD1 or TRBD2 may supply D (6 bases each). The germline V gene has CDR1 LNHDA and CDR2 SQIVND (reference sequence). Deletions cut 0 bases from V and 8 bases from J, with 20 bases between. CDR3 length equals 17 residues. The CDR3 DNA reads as TGTGCCAGTAGTATAGAAGCGGGCCGGGTTGGGGGCCATGAGCAGTTCTTC. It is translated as CASSIEAGRVGGHEQFF.

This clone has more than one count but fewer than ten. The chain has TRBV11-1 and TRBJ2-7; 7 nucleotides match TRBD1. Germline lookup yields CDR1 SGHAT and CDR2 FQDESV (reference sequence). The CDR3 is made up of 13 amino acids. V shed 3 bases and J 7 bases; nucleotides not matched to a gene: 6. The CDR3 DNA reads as TGTGCCAGCAGCTTCCTCCTACAGGGGGAGCAGTACTTC. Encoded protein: CASSFLLQGEQYF.

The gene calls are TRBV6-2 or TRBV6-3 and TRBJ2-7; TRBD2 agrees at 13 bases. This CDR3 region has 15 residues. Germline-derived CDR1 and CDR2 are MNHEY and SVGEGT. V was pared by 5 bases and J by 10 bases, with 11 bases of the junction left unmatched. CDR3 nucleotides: TGTGCCAGCAGTAGACTAGCGGGAGGACCGGTGGTCCAGTACTTC. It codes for CASSRLAGGPVVQYF.